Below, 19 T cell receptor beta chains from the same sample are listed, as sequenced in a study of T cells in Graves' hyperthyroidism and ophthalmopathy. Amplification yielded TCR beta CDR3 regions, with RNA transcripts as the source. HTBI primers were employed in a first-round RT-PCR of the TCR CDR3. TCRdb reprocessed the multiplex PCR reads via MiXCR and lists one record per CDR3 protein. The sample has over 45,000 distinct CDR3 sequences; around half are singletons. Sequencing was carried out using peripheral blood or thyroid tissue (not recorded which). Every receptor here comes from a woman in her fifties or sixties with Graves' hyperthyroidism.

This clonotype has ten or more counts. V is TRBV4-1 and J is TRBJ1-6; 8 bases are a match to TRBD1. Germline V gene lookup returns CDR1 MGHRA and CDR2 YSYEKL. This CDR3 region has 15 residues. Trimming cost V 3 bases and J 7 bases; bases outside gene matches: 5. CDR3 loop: CASSHDRGRNSPLHF. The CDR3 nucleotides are TGCGCCAGCAGCCACGACAGGGGAAGGAATTCACCCCTCCACTTT.

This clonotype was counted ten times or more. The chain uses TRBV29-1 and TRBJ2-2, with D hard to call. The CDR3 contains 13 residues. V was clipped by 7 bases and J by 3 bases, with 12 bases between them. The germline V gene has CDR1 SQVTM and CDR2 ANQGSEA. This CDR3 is CSGGDTYTGELFF. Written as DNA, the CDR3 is TGCAGCGGAGGTGACACCTACACCGGGGAGCTGTTTTTT.

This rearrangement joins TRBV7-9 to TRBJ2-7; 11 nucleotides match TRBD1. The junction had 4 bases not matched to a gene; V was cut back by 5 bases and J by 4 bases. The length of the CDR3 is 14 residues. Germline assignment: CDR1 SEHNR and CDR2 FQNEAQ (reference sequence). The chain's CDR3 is CASSHRDRGYEQYF. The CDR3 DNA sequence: TGTGCCAGCAGCCACCGGGACAGGGGGTACGAGCAGTACTTC. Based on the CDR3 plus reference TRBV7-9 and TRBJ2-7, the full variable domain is DTGVSQNPRHKITKRGQNVTFRCDPISEHNRLYWYRQTLGQGPEFLTYFQNEAQLEKSRLLSDRFSAERPKGSFSTLEIQRTEQGDSAMYLCASSHRDRGYEQYFGPGTRLTVT.

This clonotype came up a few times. CDR3 coding DNA: TGTGCCAGCAGCTTGAGACAGGGGGGTGGCTACACCTTC. Translating it yields CASSLRQGGGYTF. The rearrangement joins TRBV7-2 to TRBJ1-2, with 9 bases that match TRBD1. CDR1 SGHTA and CDR2 FQGNSA come from the germline V gene. CDR3 length equals 13 residues. The ends lost 3 bases at V and 7 bases at J; junction bases unmatched: 3.

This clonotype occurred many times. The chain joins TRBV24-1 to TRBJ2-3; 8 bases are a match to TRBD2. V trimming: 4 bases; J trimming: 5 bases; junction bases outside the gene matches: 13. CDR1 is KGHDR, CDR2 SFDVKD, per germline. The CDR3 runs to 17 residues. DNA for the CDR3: TGTGCCACCAGTGACCCCCTGGCTAGCGGGCTGAAAGATACGCAGTATTTT. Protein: CATSDPLASGLKDTQYF.

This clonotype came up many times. The CDR3 sequence: CSASSGPFYEQYF. For the CDR3, the DNA is TGCAGTGCTAGTTCAGGACCCTTTTACGAGCAGTACTTC. The V call is TRBV20-1, the J call TRBJ2-7; D is ambiguous. The V and J ends lost 3 bases and 4 bases respectively, with 13 bases between them. The CDR3 consists of 13 residues. The germline CDR1 and CDR2 sequences are DFQATT and SNEGSKA (reference sequence).

CDR3 bases: TGTGCCAGCAGCTTGAGGGGCTCTGGGGCCCACTATGGCTACACCTTC. As protein: CASSLRGSGAHYGYTF. The V and J genes are TRBV7-9 and TRBJ1-2; the D gene is possibly TRBD1 (5 bases). Trimming cost V 3 bases and J 3 bases, with 17 bases left between them. Germline CDR1 SEHNR, CDR2 FQNEAQ (reference sequence). The CDR3 contains 16 residues.

The CDR3 coding sequence is TGTGCCAGCAGCGTGGTTTCATATTCTGAAGCTTTCTTT. It encodes CASSVVSYSEAFF. V and J are TRBV9 and TRBJ1-1; D gene uncertain. V lost 2 bases and J 6 bases, leaving 11 bases between the germline ends. CDR3 length: 13 residues. Germline loops: CDR1 SGDLS, CDR2 YYNGEE.

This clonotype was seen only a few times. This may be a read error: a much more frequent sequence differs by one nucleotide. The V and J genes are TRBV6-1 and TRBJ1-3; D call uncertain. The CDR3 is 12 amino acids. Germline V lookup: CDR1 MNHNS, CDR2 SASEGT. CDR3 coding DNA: TGTGCCAGCAGCGCGACTGGAAACACCATATGTTTT. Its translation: CASSATGNTICF.

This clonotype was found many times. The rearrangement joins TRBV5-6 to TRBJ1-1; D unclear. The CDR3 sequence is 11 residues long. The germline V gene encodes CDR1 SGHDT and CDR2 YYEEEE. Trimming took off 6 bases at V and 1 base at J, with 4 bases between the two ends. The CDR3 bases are TGTGCCAGCAACAAGAACACTGAAGCTTTCTTT. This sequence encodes CASNKNTEAFF.

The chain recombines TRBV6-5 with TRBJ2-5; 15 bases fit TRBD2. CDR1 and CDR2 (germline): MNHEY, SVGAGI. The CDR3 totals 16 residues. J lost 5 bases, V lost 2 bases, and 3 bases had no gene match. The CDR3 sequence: CASSYKGTSGRETQYF. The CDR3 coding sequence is TGTGCCAGCAGTTACAAAGGGACTAGCGGGAGGGAGACCCAGTACTTC.

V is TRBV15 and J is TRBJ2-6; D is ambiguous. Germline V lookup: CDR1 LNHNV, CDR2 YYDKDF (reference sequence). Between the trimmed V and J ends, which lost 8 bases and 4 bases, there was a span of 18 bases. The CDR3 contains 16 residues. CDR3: CATLGKLNTGANVLTF. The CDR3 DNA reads TGTGCCACCCTGGGCAAACTAAACACCGGGGCCAACGTCCTGACTTTC. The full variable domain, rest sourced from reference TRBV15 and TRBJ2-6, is DAMVIQNPRYQVTQFGKPVTLSCSQTLNHNVMYWYQQKSSQAPKLLFHYYDKDFNNEADTPDNFQSRRPNTSFCFLDIRSPGLGDTAMYLCATLGKLNTGANVLTFGAGSRLTVL.

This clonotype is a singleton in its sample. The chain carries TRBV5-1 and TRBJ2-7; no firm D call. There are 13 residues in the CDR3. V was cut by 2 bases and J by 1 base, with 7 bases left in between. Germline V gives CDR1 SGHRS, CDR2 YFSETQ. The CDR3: CASSFTTSYEQYF. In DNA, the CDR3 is TGCGCCAGCAGCTTTACAACATCCTACGAGCAGTACTTC.

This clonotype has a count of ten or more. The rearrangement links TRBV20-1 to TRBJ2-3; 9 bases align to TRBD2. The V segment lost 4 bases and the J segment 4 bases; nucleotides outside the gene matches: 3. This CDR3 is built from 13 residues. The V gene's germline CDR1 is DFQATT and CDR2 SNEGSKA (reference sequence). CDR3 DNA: TGCAGTGCTAAGCGGGAGGCCCCAGATACGCAGTATTTT. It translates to CSAKREAPDTQYF.

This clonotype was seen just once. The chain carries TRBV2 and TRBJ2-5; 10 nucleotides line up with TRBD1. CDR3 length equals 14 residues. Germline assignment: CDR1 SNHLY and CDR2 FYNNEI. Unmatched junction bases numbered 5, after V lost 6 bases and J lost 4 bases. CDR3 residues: CASRRTGGSETQYF. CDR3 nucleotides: TGTGCCAGCAGACGGACAGGGGGGTCAGAGACCCAGTACTTC.

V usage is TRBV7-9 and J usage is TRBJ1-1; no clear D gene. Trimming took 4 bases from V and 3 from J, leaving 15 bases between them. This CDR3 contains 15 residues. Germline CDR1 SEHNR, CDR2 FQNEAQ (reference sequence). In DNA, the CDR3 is TGTGCCAGCAGCTCACACCCGGACGGGGACACTGAAGCTTTCTTT. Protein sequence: CASSSHPDGDTEAFF.

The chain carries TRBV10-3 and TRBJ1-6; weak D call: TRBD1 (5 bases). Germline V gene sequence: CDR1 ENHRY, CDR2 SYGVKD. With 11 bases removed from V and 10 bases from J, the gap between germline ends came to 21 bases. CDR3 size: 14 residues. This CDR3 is CAHSQGGRHSPLHF. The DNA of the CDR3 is TGTGCCCATTCCCAGGGCGGACGACACTCACCCCTCCACTTT.

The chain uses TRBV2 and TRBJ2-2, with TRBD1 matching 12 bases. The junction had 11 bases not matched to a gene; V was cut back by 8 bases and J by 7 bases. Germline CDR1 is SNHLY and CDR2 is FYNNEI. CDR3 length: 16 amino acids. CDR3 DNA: TGTGCCAGCGTACTACCGGGACAGGGGGCGAACGGGGAGCTGTTTTTT. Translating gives CASVLPGQGANGELFF.

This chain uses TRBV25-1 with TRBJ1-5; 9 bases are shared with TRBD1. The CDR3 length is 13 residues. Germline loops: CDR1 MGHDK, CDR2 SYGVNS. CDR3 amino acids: CVRTGVSNQPQHF. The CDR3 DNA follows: TGTGTAAGGACAGGGGTCAGCAATCAGCCCCAGCATTTT. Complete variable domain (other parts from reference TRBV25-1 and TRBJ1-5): EADIYQTPRYLVIGTGKKITLECSQTMGHDKMYWYQQDPGMELHLIHYSYGVNSTEKGDLSSESTVSRIRTEHFPLTLESARPSHTSQYLCVRTGVSNQPQHFGDGTRLSIL.